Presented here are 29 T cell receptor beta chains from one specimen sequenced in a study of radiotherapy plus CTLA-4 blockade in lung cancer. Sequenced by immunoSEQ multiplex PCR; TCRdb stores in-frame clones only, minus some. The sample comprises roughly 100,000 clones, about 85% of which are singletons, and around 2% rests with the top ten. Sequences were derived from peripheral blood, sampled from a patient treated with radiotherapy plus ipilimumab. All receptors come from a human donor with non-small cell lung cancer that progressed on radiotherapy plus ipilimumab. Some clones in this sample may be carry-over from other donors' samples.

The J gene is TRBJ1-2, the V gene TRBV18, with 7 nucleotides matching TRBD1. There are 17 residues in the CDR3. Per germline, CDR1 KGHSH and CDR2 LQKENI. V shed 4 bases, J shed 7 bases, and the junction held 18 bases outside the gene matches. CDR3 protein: CASSLMTGPREFGGYTF. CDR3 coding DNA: TGTGCCAGCTCACTTATGACAGGGCCCCGGGAATTCGGTGGCTACACCTTC.

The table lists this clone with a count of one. CDR3 loop: CASRTTAIGDTQYF. The CDR3 DNA is TGTGCCAGCAGGACCACGGCAATTGGGGATACGCAGTATTTT. The J gene is TRBJ2-3, the V gene TRBV6-1; no clear D. CDR1 and CDR2 from the germline V gene are MNHNS and SASEGT. The CDR3 is 14 residues long. The V gene lost 6 bases and the J gene lost 6 bases, with 16 bases spanning the gap.

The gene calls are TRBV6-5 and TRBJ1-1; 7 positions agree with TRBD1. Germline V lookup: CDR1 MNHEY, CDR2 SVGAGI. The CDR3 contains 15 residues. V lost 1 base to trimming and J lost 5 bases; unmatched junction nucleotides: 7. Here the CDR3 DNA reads TGTGCCAGCAGTTACTGGGGACAGTTGGAAACTGAAGCTTTCTTT. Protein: CASSYWGQLETEAFF.

CDR3 bases: TGTGCCAGCAGCCGAACTCCGGGTCGGCAAGATACGCAGTATTTT. This encodes CASSRTPGRQDTQYF. The chain employs TRBV7-2 and TRBJ2-3; no clear D. The CDR3 is made up of 15 amino acids. The germline V and J ends were trimmed by 5 bases and 5 bases, with 17 bases remaining between them. Germline V gene lookup returns CDR1 SGHTA and CDR2 FQGNSA.

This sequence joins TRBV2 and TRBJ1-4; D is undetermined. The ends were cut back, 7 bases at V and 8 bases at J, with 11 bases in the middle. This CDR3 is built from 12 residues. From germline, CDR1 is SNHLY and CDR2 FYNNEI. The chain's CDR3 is CASKVWKEKLFF. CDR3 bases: TGTGCCAGCAAGGTGTGGAAGGAAAAACTGTTTTTT.

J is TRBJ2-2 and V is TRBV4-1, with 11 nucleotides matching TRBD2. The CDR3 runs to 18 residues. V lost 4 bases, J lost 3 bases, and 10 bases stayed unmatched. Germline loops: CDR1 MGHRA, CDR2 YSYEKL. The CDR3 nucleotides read TGCGCCAGCAGCCTGCCACCCCCGGGACTAGCGGACACCGGGGAGCTGTTTTTT. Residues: CASSLPPPGLADTGELFF.

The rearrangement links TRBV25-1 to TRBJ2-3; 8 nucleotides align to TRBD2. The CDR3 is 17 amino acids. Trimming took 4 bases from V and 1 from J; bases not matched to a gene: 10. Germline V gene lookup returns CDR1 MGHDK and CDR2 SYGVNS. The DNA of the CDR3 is TGTGCCAGCAGTGTAGCGGGGTCCAGTCTTGGCACAGATACGCAGTATTTT. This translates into CASSVAGSSLGTDTQYF.

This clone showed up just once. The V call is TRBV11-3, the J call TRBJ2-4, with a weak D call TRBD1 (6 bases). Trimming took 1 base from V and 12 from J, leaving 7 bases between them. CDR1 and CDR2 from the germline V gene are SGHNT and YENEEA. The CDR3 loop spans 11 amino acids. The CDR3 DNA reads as TGTGCCAGCAGCTTAGGGGGACATCAGTACTTC. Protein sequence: CASSLGGHQYF.

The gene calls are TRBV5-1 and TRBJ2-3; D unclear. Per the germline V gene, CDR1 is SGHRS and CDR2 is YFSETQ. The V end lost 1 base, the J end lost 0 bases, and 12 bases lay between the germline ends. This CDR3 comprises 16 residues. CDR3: CASSLTVMLSTDTQYF. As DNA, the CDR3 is TGCGCCAGCAGCTTGACTGTTATGCTAAGCACAGATACGCAGTATTTT. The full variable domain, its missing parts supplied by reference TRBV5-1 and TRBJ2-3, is KAGVTQTPRYLIKTRGQQVTLSCSPISGHRSVSWYQQTPGQGLQFLFEYFSETQRNKGNFPGRFSGRQFSNSRSEMNVSTLELGDSALYLCASSLTVMLSTDTQYFGPGTRLTVL.

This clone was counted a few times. The DNA of the CDR3 is TGCGCCAGCAGCTGGGTGGGGTCAGATACGCAGTATTTT. Residues: CASSWVGSDTQYF. The V and J genes are TRBV5-1 and TRBJ2-3, with no clear D. Deletions cut 3 bases from V and 4 bases from J, with 9 bases between. CDR3 size: 13 residues. Per the germline V gene, CDR1 is SGHRS and CDR2 is YFSETQ.

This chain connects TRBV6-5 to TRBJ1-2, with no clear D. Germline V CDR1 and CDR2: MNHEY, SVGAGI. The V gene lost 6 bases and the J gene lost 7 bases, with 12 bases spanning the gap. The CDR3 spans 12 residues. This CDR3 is CASSRGSGGYTF. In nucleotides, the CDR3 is TGTGCCAGCAGCAGAGGGTCGGGTGGCTACACCTTC.

This CDR3 reads CASSLWSSGGRETQYF. CDR3 DNA sequence: TGTGCCAGCAGCTTATGGTCTAGCGGGGGGCGAGAGACCCAGTACTTC. The chain uses TRBV7-2 and TRBJ2-5; 11 nucleotides align to TRBD2. Germline V CDR1 and CDR2: SGHTA, FQGNSA. CDR3 size: 16 residues. Germline trimming cut 2 bases from V and 4 bases from J; bases unmatched to any gene: 6.

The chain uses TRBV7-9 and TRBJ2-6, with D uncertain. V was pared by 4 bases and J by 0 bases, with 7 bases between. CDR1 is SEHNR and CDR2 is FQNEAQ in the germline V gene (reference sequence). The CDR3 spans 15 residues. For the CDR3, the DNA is TGTGCCAGCAGCTCATCTAACTCTGGGGCCAACGTCCTGACTTTC. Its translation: CASSSSNSGANVLTF.

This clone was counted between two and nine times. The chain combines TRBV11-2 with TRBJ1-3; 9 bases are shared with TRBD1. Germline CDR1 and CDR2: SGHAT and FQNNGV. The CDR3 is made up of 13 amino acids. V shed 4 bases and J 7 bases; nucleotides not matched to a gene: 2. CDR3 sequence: CASSSDRGNTIYF. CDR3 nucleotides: TGTGCCAGCAGCTCCGACAGGGGGAACACCATATATTTT.

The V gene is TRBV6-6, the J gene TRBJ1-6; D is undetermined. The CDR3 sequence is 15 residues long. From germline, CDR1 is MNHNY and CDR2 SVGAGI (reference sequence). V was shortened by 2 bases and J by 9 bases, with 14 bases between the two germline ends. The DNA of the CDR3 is TGTGCCAGCAGTTACGGGGATCCCGAAGGTTCACCCCTCCACTTT. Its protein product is CASSYGDPEGSPLHF.

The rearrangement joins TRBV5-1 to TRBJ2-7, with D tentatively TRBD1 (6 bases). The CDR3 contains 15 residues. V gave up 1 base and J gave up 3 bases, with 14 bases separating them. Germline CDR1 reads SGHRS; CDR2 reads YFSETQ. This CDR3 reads CASSLIGTLVYEQYF. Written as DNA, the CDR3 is TGCGCCAGCAGCTTGATCGGGACACTCGTCTACGAGCAGTACTTC.

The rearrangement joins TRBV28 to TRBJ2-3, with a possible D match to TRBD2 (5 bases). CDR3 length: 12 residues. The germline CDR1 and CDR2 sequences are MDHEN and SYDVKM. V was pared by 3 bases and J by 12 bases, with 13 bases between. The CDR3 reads CASSLEERHQYF. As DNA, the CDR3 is TGTGCCAGCAGTTTGGAGGAGCGACACCAGTATTTT.

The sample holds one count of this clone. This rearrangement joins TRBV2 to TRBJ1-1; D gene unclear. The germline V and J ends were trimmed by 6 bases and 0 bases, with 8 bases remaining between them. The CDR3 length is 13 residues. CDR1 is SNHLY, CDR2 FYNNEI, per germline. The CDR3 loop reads CASRSQLNTEAFF. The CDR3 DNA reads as TGTGCCAGCAGGTCACAGCTGAACACTGAAGCTTTCTTT.

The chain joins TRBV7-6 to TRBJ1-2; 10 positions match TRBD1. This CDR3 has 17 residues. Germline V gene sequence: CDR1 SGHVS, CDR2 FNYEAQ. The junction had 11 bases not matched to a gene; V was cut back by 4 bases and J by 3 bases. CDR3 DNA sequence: TGTGCCAGCAGCTCTCCCGGGACAGGGGAGGGGGACTATGGCTACACCTTC. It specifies CASSSPGTGEGDYGYTF.

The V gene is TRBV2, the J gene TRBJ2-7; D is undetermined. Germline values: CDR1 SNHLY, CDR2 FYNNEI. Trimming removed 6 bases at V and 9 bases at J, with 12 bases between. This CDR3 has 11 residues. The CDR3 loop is CASRVAGVQYF. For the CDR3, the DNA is TGTGCCAGCAGAGTAGCAGGAGTGCAGTACTTC.

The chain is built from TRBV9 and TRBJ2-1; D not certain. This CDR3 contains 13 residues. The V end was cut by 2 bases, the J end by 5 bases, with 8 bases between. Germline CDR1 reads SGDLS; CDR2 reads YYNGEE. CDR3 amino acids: CASSVAGNNEQFF. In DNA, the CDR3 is TGTGCCAGCAGCGTCGCTGGGAACAATGAGCAGTTCTTC.

The CDR3 DNA is TGTGCCATCAGTGAGTCGTTCGAGGGGGGATACGAGCAGTACTTC. Encoded protein: CAISESFEGGYEQYF. The V and J genes are TRBV10-3 and TRBJ2-7; D tentatively reads TRBD1 or TRBD2 (6 bases each). This CDR3 has 15 amino acids. Trimming removed 0 bases at V and 4 bases at J, with 13 bases between. CDR1 is ENHRY and CDR2 is SYGVKD in the germline V gene.

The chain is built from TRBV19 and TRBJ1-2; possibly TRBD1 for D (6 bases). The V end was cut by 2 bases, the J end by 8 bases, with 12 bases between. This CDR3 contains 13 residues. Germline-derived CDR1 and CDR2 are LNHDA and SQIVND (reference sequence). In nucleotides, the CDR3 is TGTGCCAGTAGTATAACAGGGTTCACCGGCTACACCTTC. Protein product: CASSITGFTGYTF.

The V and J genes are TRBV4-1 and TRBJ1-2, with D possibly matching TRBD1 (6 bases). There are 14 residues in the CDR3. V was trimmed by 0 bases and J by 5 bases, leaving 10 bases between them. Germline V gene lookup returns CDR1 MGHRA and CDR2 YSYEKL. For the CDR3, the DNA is TGCGCCAGCAGCCAAGACCGACAGGATTATGGCTACACCTTC. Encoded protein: CASSQDRQDYGYTF.

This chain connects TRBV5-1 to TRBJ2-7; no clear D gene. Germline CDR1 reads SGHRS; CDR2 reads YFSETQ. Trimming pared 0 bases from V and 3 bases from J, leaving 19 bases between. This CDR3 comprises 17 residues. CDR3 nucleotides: TGCGCCAGCAGCTTGGCGAACAGCGAGCCCTACTTCTACGAGCAGTACTTC. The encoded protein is CASSLANSEPYFYEQYF.

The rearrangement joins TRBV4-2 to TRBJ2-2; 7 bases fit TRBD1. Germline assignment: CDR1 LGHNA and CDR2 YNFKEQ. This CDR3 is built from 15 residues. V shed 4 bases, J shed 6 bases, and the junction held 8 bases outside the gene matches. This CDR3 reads CASSLRQGDPGELFF. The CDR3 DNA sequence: TGTGCCAGCAGCCTACGCCAGGGGGACCCCGGGGAGCTGTTTTTT.

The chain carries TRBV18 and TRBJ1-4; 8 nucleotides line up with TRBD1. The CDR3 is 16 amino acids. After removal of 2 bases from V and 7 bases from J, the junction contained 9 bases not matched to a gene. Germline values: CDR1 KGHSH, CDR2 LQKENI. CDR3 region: CASSPFDRGWGEKLFF. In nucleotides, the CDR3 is TGTGCCAGCTCACCATTCGACAGGGGATGGGGTGAAAAACTGTTTTTT.

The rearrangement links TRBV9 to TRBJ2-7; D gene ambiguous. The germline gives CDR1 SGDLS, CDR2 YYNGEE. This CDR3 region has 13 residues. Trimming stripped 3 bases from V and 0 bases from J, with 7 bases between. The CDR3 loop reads CASSGQGSYEQYF. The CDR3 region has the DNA TGTGCCAGCAGCGGCCAAGGCTCCTACGAGCAGTACTTC.

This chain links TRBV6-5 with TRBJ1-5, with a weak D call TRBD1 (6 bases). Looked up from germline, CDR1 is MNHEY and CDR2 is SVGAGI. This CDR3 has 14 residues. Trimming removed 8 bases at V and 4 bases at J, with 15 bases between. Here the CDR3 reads CASLPQGTNQPQHF. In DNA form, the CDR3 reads TGTGCCAGCCTACCCCAGGGGACTAATCAGCCCCAGCATTTT.